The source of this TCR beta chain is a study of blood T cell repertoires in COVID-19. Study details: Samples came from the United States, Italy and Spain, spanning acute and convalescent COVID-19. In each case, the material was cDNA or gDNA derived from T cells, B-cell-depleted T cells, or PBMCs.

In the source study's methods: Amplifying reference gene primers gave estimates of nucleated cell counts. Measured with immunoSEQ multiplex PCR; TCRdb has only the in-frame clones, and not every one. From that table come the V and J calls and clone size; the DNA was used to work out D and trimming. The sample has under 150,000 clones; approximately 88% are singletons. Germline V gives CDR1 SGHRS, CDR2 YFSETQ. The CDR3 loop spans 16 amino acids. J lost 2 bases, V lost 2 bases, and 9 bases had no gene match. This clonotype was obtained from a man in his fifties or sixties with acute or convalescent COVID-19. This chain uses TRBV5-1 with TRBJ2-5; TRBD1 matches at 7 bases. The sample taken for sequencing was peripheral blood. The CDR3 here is CASSFPSSGQQETQYF. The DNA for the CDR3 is TGCGCCAGCAGCTTTCCATCCTCGGGACAGCAAGAGACCCAGTACTTC.